This TCR beta chain was obtained from a study of monozygotic twins with inflammatory bowel disease. Notes on the study in general: The study found lower TCRbeta diversity (inverse Simpson) in IBD patients than in healthy co-twins. Immunosuppressive treatments differing between patients may have added repertoire variability. Discordant twins showed the same repertoire similarity as concordant twins, possibly from limited power.

The CDR3 runs to 16 residues. From germline, CDR1 is SGHRS and CDR2 YFSETQ. As regards this clonotype: Its specificity is not known.

Per TCR library, roughly 3,600 ng of total RNA was used. TCRdb reprocessed the 5' RACE reads, keeping one entry per CDR3 protein, no DNA. The table lists approximately 400,000 distinct CDR3 sequences. The rearrangement joins TRBV5-1 to TRBJ1-1; TCRdb lists TRBD1, though no DNA is available to test this call. The source of this sequence is a human donor with ulcerative colitis or Crohn's disease, or a healthy co-twin of an affected twin (not recorded which). Material: blood. The CDR3 spells CASSLGGQVLNTEAFF. The full variable domain, rest sourced from reference TRBV5-1 and TRBJ1-1, is KAGVTQTPRYLIKTRGQQVTLSCSPISGHRSVSWYQQTPGQGLQFLFEYFSETQRNKGNFPGRFSGRQFSNSRSEMNVSTLELGDSALYLCASSLGGQVLNTEAFFGQGTRLTVV.